Listed below are T cell receptor beta chains from one sample, sequenced in a study of blood T cell repertoires in COVID-19. Only in-frame clones appear in the TCRdb table, and some are missing; sequencing was by immunoSEQ multiplex PCR. The repertoire has approximately 100,000 clones, almost 90% of them found once; the top ten carry less than 4.5%. Sequencing was performed on peripheral blood. These receptors all come from a human donor in a cohort sampled during active COVID-19. The CDR3 runs from the conserved cysteine through the conserved F or W. Each record gives: J gene, V gene, D gene, clone size, CDR3 DNA, CDR3 protein. The D gene is left open where the match is weak. Size is omitted from some rows. Given values are once, few, many or a class for expanded clones.

TRBJ1-4,TRBV4-1,TRBD1,-,TGCGCCAGCAGCCGCGGACAGGGCCCAACTAATGAAAAACTGTTTTTT,CASSRGQGPTNEKLFF
TRBJ1-1,TRBV4-3,TRBD1,-,TGCGCCAGCAGTCCTTTACAGGGGTGGGACACTGAAGCTTTCTTT,CASSPLQGWDTEAFF
TRBJ1-1,TRBV19,TRBD1,many,TGTGCCAGTAGTATTAACAGGGGATGGCAAGCTTTCTTT,CASSINRGWQAFF
TRBJ1-2,TRBV5-5,TRBD1,-,TGTGCCAGCAGATCGGGACAGGGTCCCTATGGCTACACCTTC,CASRSGQGPYGYTF
TRBJ1-1,TRBV20-1,-,-,TGCAGTGCTGGCCAGGGAACTGAAGCTTTCTTT,CSAGQGTEAFF
TRBJ1-1,TRBV5-1,-,-,TGCGCCAGCAGCTATGCAGGACAGCGTGAAGCTTTCTTT,CASSYAGQREAFF
TRBJ2-7,TRBV24-1,-,-,TGTGCCACCAGTGCCGCGGGACGGAGCTACGAGCAGTACTTC,CATSAAGRSYEQYF
TRBJ1-1,TRBV28,TRBD1,-,TGTGCCAGCCGAAGGGGGACAGGGACCGGTATCGCTGAAGCTTTCTTT,CASRRGTGTGIAEAFF
TRBJ2-3,TRBV7-3,TRBD2,-,TGTGCCAGCAGCTTAGGATCGGCGGGGGGCACAGATACGCAGTATTTT,CASSLGSAGGTDTQYF
TRBJ1-2,TRBV7-9,-,-,TGTGCCAGCAGCTTAGTTTGGGGGGAGAATAACTATGGCTACACCTTC,CASSLVWGENNYGYTF
TRBJ2-7,TRBV7-2,-,-,TGTGCCAGCAGCCCACAGGGAAGCGTTGGCTACGAGCAGTACTTC,CASSPQGSVGYEQYF